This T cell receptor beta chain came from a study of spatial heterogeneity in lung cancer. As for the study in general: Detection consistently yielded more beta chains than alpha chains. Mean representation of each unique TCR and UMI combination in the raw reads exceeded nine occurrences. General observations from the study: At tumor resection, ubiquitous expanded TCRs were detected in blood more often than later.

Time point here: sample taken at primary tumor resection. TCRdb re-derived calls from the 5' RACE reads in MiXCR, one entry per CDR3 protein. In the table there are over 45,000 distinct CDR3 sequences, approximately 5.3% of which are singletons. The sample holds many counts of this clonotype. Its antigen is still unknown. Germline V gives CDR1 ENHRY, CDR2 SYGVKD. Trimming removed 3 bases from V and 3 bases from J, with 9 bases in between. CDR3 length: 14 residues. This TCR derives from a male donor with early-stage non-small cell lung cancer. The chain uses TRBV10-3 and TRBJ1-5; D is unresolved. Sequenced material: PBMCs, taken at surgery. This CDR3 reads CAISETADNQPQHF. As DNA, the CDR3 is TGTGCCATCAGTGAAACAGCCGACAATCAGCCCCAGCATTTT.